This T cell receptor beta chain was found in a study of vaccination and CD4 T cells after COVID-19. Looking at the study overall: Overlapping peptides covering the spike proteins of SARS-CoV-2, HCoV-NL63, HCoV-OC43 and HCoV-229E were added to stimulate cells.

Described treatment: approximately 9-day PBMC culture with coronavirus spike peptide pools or control peptides (ViraFEST assay). Those CD4+ T cells from the unexposed donor predate the COVID-19 pandemic (2011-2018). CDR1 is SEHNR, CDR2 FQNEAQ, per germline (reference sequence). The ends were cut back, 7 bases at V and 1 base at J, with 10 bases in the middle. The CDR3 length is 13 residues. CD4+ T cells that had been cultured provided DNA sequenced with the Oncomine TCR Beta short-read assay. TCRdb reanalysed the PCR reads using MiXCR and keeps one entry per CDR3 protein. The sample includes several thousand distinct CDR3 sequences, 30% to 40% of them seen just once. Worth noting for this clonotype: Its specificity is unknown.

The chain couples TRBV7-9 to TRBJ1-1, with D unresolved. The sequencing input was CD4+ T cells from blood, cultured in vitro. The receptor was derived from a human donor in good health. CDR3 DNA: TGTGCCAGCAATCCCCCGGCGAACACTGAAGCTTTCTTT. Translated, it gives CASNPPANTEAFF.